These 23 T cell receptor beta chains originate from one sample sequenced in a study of T cell clonality in common variable immunodeficiency. Study-wide results and caveats: Common variable immunodeficiency TCR beta sequences reportedly had fewer deletions and N-nucleotide insertions.

Their specific antigens are unknown. The protocol was immunoSEQ multiplex PCR, while the TCRdb copy is restricted to in-frame clones and leaves out a portion. The sample has 15,000 to 25,000 clones, none seen only once; the top ten hold about 2.5%. The specimen was peripheral blood mononuclear cells. The receptors were gathered from a human donor with common variable immunodeficiency.

The sample holds many counts of this clone. The CDR3 bases that were read are TGCAGCGTTGAAGATCGTAGCGGGAGCTCCTACAATGAG. Translating gives CSVEDRSGSSYNE. The full-length CDR3 reads as CSVEDRSGSSYNEQFF. This chain connects TRBV29-1 to TRBJ2-1; 9 nucleotides agree with TRBD2. The observed sequence ends 3 residues before the CDR3 terminus, with the missing tail filled in from the germline J gene. The CDR3 consists of 16 residues. Trimming took 0 bases from V and 0 from J; bases not matched to a gene: 3. Germline CDR1 reads SQVTM; CDR2 reads ANQGSEA.

This clone was seen only a few times. The DNA read from the CDR3 is TGCAGCGTTGAGTATGCGAGGGGCACAGATACG. The encoded protein is CSVEYARGTDT. The whole CDR3 protein reads CSVEYARGTDTQYF. V usage is TRBV29-1 and J usage is TRBJ2-3; tentative D call: TRBD2 (5 bases). The CDR3 end lies 3 residues beyond the end of the read and is filled in from the germline J gene. Germline V lookup: CDR1 SQVTM, CDR2 ANQGSEA. V was pared by 3 bases and J by 1 base, with 11 bases between. The CDR3 has 14 residues.

This clone was recorded at least ten times. Since a much larger clone is just one base distant, this may be a read error. The read ends 3 residues shy of where the CDR3 ends; the end is completed using the germline J gene. V gene TRBV7-3 combines with J gene TRBJ1-1, with D unclear. There are 13 residues in the CDR3. Looked up from germline, CDR1 is SGHTA and CDR2 is FQGTGA. The DNA read from the CDR3 is TGTTCCAGCAGCTTTCCCGGTGCTTCTGAA. As protein: CSSSFPGASE. The whole CDR3 is CSSSFPGASEAFF.

This clone was seen many times. The read gets to within 3 residues of the CDR3 end, and the germline J gene fills in the rest. The chain links TRBV14 to TRBJ2-4; possible D gene TRBD2, 6 bases. The CDR3 runs to 17 residues. The V end was cut by 0 bases, the J end by 4 bases, with 16 bases between. In germline, CDR1 is SGHDN, CDR2 FVKESK. CDR3 protein: CASSQESGLRRKNIQYF. Partial CDR3 DNA: TGTGCCAGCAGCCAAGAGTCGGGACTGAGAAGGAAAAACATT.

The table lists this clone with many counts. Read coverage stops 3 residues before the CDR3 terminus; the germline J gene supplies the remainder. V and J are TRBV9 and TRBJ1-1; D is ambiguous. The germline CDR1 and CDR2 sequences are SGDLS and YYNGEE. This CDR3 has 13 residues. Trimming took off 0 bases at V and 3 bases at J, with 6 bases between the two ends. The CDR3 DNA, read in part, is TGTGCCAGCAGCGTAGCCCCTGACACTGAA. The encoded protein is CASSVAPDTE. In full, the CDR3 is CASSVAPDTEAFF.

This clone is deemed medium-sized. The read falls 3 residues short of the CDR3 end, and the missing part is taken from the germline J gene. The V gene is TRBV18, the J gene TRBJ2-5; perhaps TRBD2 as D (6 bases). Trimming took off 2 bases at V and 2 bases at J, with 15 bases between the two ends. CDR3 length equals 16 residues. Germline loops: CDR1 KGHSH, CDR2 LQKENI. Here the CDR3 reads CASSPGTLTSQETQYF. The sequenced CDR3 bases are TGTGCCAGCTCACCAGGGACTCTAACGTCACAAGAGACC.

This clone was counted many times. The read terminates 3 residues before the CDR3 end, so the remaining end is supplied by the germline J gene. The V and J genes are TRBV5-1 and TRBJ2-5, with a weak D call TRBD2 (5 bases). The germline V gene has CDR1 SGHRS and CDR2 YFSETQ. V was shortened by 9 bases and J by 4 bases, with 22 bases between the two germline ends. This CDR3 has 15 residues. CDR3 DNA (partial): TGCGCCACCATGAAGACTACCGGGGATCGAGAGACC. Protein: CATMKTTGDRET. The entire CDR3 protein is CATMKTTGDRETQYF.

This clone has a handful of counts. The read comes to an end 3 residues before the CDR3 does, leaving the germline J gene to fill in the end. The chain joins TRBV13 to TRBJ2-1; a weak D match, TRBD2 (7 bases). Between the trimmed V and J ends, which lost 2 bases and 8 bases, there was a span of 31 bases. The CDR3 is 20 amino acids. The germline V gene encodes CDR1 PRHDT and CDR2 FYEKMQ (reference sequence). CDR3 in amino acids: CASSLTGWLVGRIVEDEQFF. CDR3 DNA (partial): TGTGCCAGCAGCTTAACAGGGTGGCTAGTCGGGAGGATCGTGGAGGATGAG.

Of note for this clone: From the germline J gene comes the end of the CDR3, since the read stops 3 residues before it. The V and J genes are TRBV7-9 and TRBJ2-3; D unresolved. Trimming cost V 6 bases and J 5 bases, with 9 bases left between them. Germline V gene sequence: CDR1 SEHNR, CDR2 FQNEAQ (reference sequence). This CDR3 contains 12 residues. This CDR3 reads CASRGARDTQYF. The CDR3 DNA, read in part, is TGTGCCAGCAGGGGCGCAAGAGATACG.

By frequency in the sample, this clone is medium-sized (0.01 to 0.1%). The read ends 3 residues shy of where the CDR3 ends; the end is completed using the germline J gene. The chain carries TRBV5-1 and TRBJ2-5, with TRBD1 matching 8 bases. The CDR3 runs to 13 residues. The V segment lost 4 bases and the J segment 3 bases; nucleotides outside the gene matches: 2. Germline CDR1 reads SGHRS; CDR2 reads YFSETQ. CDR3 in amino acids: CASSRGQEETQYF. CDR3 DNA (partial): TGCGCCAGCAGCCGGGGACAGGAAGAGACC.

To note about this clone: The CDR3 end lies 3 residues beyond the end of the read and is filled in from the germline J gene. The rearrangement uses TRBV11-3 and TRBJ1-4; 7 bases match TRBD1. Losses at the gene ends were 6 bases for V and 7 bases for J; bases not matched to a gene: 5. CDR1 and CDR2 (germline): SGHNT, YENEEA. The CDR3 length is 13 residues. CDR3 in amino acids: CASSRGGSEKLFF. The covered CDR3 bases are TGTGCCAGCAGTCGAGGGGGCAGTGAAAAA. Full variable domain (rest looked up from reference TRBV11-3 and TRBJ1-4): EAGVVQSPRYKIIEKKQPVAFWCNPISGHNTLYWYLQNLGQGPELLIRYENEEAVDDSQLPKDRFSAERLKGVDSTLKIQPAELGDSAVYLCASSRGGSEKLFFGSGTQLSVL.

This clone was detected many times. The CDR3 is cut off 3 residues early in the read; its end comes from the germline J gene. V and J are TRBV7-9 and TRBJ2-1; 14 bases are shared with TRBD2. Germline V CDR1 and CDR2: SEHNR, FQNEAQ (reference sequence). V was clipped by 4 bases and J by 6 bases; unmatched bases: 2. The CDR3 is 15 amino acids. CDR3 region: CASSSTSGRVNEQFF. The covered CDR3 bases are TGTGCCAGCAGCTCGACTAGCGGGAGGGTCAATGAG.

The sample holds many counts of this clone. Incomplete CDR3 DNA: TGTGCCAGCTCACCACTACCAATAGCGGGAGCAACAGATACG. Encoded protein: CASSPLPIAGATDT. The CDR3 in full is CASSPLPIAGATDTQYF. The V call is TRBV18, the J call TRBJ2-3; TRBD2 matches 9 bases. The CDR3 end falls 3 residues outside the read, so it is completed with the germline J gene. J was trimmed by 3 bases and V by 1 base; bases with no gene match: 8. CDR3 length equals 17 residues. Germline V CDR1 and CDR2: KGHSH, LQKENI. Full variable domain (rest looked up from reference TRBV18 and TRBJ2-3): NAGVMQNPRHLVRRRGQEARLRCSPMKGHSHVYWYRQLPEEGLKFMVYLQKENIIDESGMPKERFSAEFPKEGPSILRIQQVVRGDSAAYFCASSPLPIAGATDTQYFGPGTRLTVL.

This clone was detected many times. The CDR3 goes on 3 residues after the read ends, and that part is filled in from the germline J gene. V gene TRBV2 combines with J gene TRBJ1-3, with D uncertain. The CDR3 length is 14 residues. The germline V gene has CDR1 SNHLY and CDR2 FYNNEI. The germline V and J ends were trimmed by 7 bases and 2 bases, with 12 bases remaining between them. CDR3 loop: CASTGRVPGNTIYF. The CDR3 bases that were read are TGTGCCAGCACGGGGAGGGTCCCTGGAAACACC.

This clone was picked up a small number of times. The sequenced fragment ends 3 residues before the CDR3 boundary, so the rest is inferred from the germline J gene. J is TRBJ1-5 and V is TRBV20-1, with 8 bases fitting TRBD1. Germline CDR1 is DFQATT and CDR2 is SNEGSKA (reference sequence). The V and J ends lost 8 bases and 4 bases, in that order; junction bases with no gene match: 4. The CDR3 sequence is 12 residues long. The CDR3 bases that were read are TGCAGTCAAAGACAGGGGAATCAGCCC. This gives the protein CSQRQGNQP. The CDR3 reads in full as CSQRQGNQPQHF.

This clone was found many times. The read ends 3 residues shy of where the CDR3 ends; the end is completed using the germline J gene. V is TRBV2 and J is TRBJ1-5; weak D call: TRBD1 (5 bases). The CDR3 covers 14 residues. Trimming stripped 3 bases from V and 2 bases from J, with 8 bases between. Per germline, CDR1 SNHLY and CDR2 FYNNEI. This chain's CDR3 is CASSDGGGNQPQHF. The part of the CDR3 DNA that was read is TGTGCCAGCAGTGACGGGGGGGGCAATCAGCCC.

This clone has a count of ten or more. The sequenced fragment ends 3 residues before the CDR3 boundary, so the rest is inferred from the germline J gene. The genes are TRBV29-1 and TRBJ2-3, with TRBD2 matching 11 bases. The CDR3 has 15 amino acids. Germline V gene lookup returns CDR1 SQVTM and CDR2 ANQGSEA. The V segment lost 7 bases and the J segment 5 bases; nucleotides outside the gene matches: 11. The covered CDR3 bases are TGCAGCGGTCGACTAGCGGGAAACGCCGAAGATACG. Its translation is CSGRLAGNAEDT. The whole CDR3 sequence reads CSGRLAGNAEDTQYF.

In this sample, this clone turned up many times. Read coverage stops 3 residues before the CDR3 terminus; the germline J gene supplies the remainder. V is TRBV19 and J is TRBJ2-7, with D perhaps matching TRBD1 or TRBD2 (6 bases each). The germline CDR1 and CDR2 sequences are LNHDA and SQIVND (reference sequence). V lost 3 bases and J 2 bases, leaving 14 bases between the germline ends. The CDR3 loop spans 15 amino acids. This CDR3 reads CASSMSTGRPYEQYF. CDR3 DNA (partial): TGTGCCAGTAGTATGTCCACAGGGAGGCCCTACGAG.

Many counts were recorded for this clone. The read halts 3 residues ahead of the CDR3 end, with the missing end drawn from the germline J gene. The chain has TRBV6-4 and TRBJ1-1, with no clear D. CDR1 MRHNA and CDR2 SNTAGT come from the germline V gene. Trimming pared 5 bases from V and 1 base from J, leaving 8 bases between. This CDR3 has 13 amino acids. CDR3 loop: CASSNTGNTEAFF. The sequenced part of the CDR3 DNA is TGTGCCAGCAGTAACACGGGGAACACTGAA.

About this clone: The read terminates 3 residues before the CDR3 end, so the remaining end is supplied by the germline J gene. The same CDR3 can be traced to other DNA sequences in this sample. The chain recombines TRBV20-1 with TRBJ2-1, with 8 bases lining up with TRBD2. The CDR3 extends over 13 amino acids. Germline assignment: CDR1 DFQATT and CDR2 SNEGSKA (reference sequence). With V trimmed by 6 bases and J by 8 bases, 9 bases remained unmatched. CDR3 sequence: CSAKAAGVYEQFF. CDR3 bases read: TGCAGTGCAAAGGCAGCGGGAGTTTATGAG.

In its sample, this clone is medium-sized (0.01 to 0.1%). The read stops 3 residues short of the end of the CDR3; the missing end is completed from the germline J gene. J is TRBJ2-7 and V is TRBV30; D not certain. V gave up 5 bases and J gave up 5 bases, with 13 bases separating them. Germline V lookup: CDR1 GTSNPN, CDR2 SVGIG (reference sequence). The CDR3 has 12 amino acids. CDR3 sequence reads: CAWERVGHEQYF. CDR3 bases read: TGTGCCTGGGAACGGGTCGGTCACGAG.

Many counts were recorded for this clone. The CDR3 end is not reached by the read, which stops 3 residues before it; the germline J gene fills it in. The chain employs TRBV7-2 and TRBJ2-7; TRBD2 agrees at 10 bases. CDR3 length equals 15 residues. Trimming removed 4 bases from V and 3 bases from J; junction bases left unmatched: 6. The germline CDR1 and CDR2 sequences are SGHTA and FQGNSA. The CDR3 bases that were read are TGTGCCAGCAGCTCCCCGGGACTAGCGATCTACGAG. Protein product: CASSSPGLAIYE. The CDR3 in full is CASSSPGLAIYEQYF. The entire variable domain, with the rest obtained from reference TRBV7-2 and TRBJ2-7, is as follows: GAGVSQSPSNKVTEKGKDVELRCDPISGHTALYWYRQSLGQGLEFLIYFQGNSAPDKSGLPSDRFSAERTGGSVSTLTIQRTQQEDSAVYLCASSSPGLAIYEQYFGPGTRLTVT.

This clone was seen at least ten times. The CDR3 goes on 3 residues after the read ends, and that part is filled in from the germline J gene. The chain employs TRBV5-1 and TRBJ1-1, with 10 bases that match TRBD1. The CDR3 loop spans 18 amino acids. Germline assignment: CDR1 SGHRS and CDR2 YFSETQ. The CDR3 loop is CASSWAGTGVTTASAAFF. The covered CDR3 bases are TGCGCCAGCAGCTGGGCCGGGACAGGGGTCACTACCGCCTCGGCG.